Presented here are 8 T cell receptor beta chains from one specimen sequenced in a study of blood T cell repertoires in COVID-19. Clones were sequenced by immunoSEQ multiplex PCR, and TCRdb holds only the in-frame ones, with some missing. This sample yields 250,000 or so clones, of which 89% are seen a single time; approximately 5% belongs to the top ten. Material for sequencing was peripheral blood. These receptors were taken from a woman in her 40s who had recovered from COVID-19.

The V call is TRBV12-3 or TRBV12-4, the J call TRBJ2-1; 8 bases match TRBD1. Trimming took 5 bases from V and 7 from J; bases not matched to a gene: 4. The CDR3 covers 13 residues. In DNA form, the CDR3 reads TGTGCCAGCAGTCGGACAGGGTTAAATGAGCAGTTCTTC. Translated, it gives CASSRTGLNEQFF.

This clone has only one observation. The chain uses TRBV7-9 and TRBJ1-1, with 8 bases that match TRBD1. Germline assignment: CDR1 SEHNR and CDR2 FQNEAQ (reference sequence). This CDR3 is built from 17 residues. Losses at the gene ends were 1 base for V and 10 bases for J; bases not matched to a gene: 17. The CDR3 coding sequence is TGTGCCAGCAGCTTAGACCTCCACGCAGGGGGCAAGTTGACAGCTTTCTTT. It encodes CASSLDLHAGGKLTAFF. The variable domain in full, with the rest retrieved from reference TRBV7-9 and TRBJ1-1, is DTGVSQNPRHKITKRGQNVTFRCDPISEHNRLYWYRQTLGQGPEFLTYFQNEAQLEKSRLLSDRFSAERPKGSFSTLEIQRTEQGDSAMYLCASSLDLHAGGKLTAFFGQGTRLTVV.

A single count supports this clone. This rearrangement joins TRBV10-3 to TRBJ2-3; a possible D gene is TRBD2 (6 bases). The CDR3 loop spans 15 amino acids. Germline CDR1 is ENHRY and CDR2 is SYGVKD. Trimming took 6 bases from V and 2 from J, leaving 15 bases between them. CDR3 residues: CAIRKSGPATDTQYF. CDR3 bases: TGTGCCATCAGAAAGAGCGGGCCCGCCACAGATACGCAGTATTTT.

The chain uses TRBV6-5 and TRBJ1-4; D is uncertain. CDR3 length: 15 residues. Germline CDR1 and CDR2: MNHEY and SVGAGI. With 6 bases removed from V and 0 bases from J, the gap between germline ends came to 11 bases. This CDR3 is CASRSLGTTNEKLFF. The CDR3 DNA reads as TGTGCCAGCAGATCACTAGGGACAACTAATGAAAAACTGTTTTTT.

This sequence joins TRBV6-2 or TRBV6-3 and TRBJ2-7, with 10 bases identical to TRBD2. The germline V gene encodes CDR1 MNHEY and CDR2 SVGEGT. This CDR3 contains 20 residues. J lost 4 bases, V lost 0 bases, and 18 bases had no gene match. The CDR3 loop is CASSYSRGETGTSAPYEQYV. The CDR3 DNA follows: TGTGCCAGCAGTTACTCGCGGGGGGAAACCGGGACTAGCGCACCTTACGAGCAGTACGTC.

J is TRBJ2-3 and V is TRBV5-1; 7 bases match TRBD1. From germline, CDR1 is SGHRS and CDR2 YFSETQ. This CDR3 has 14 amino acids. V was clipped by 4 bases and J by 3 bases; unmatched bases: 5. The CDR3 region is CASSLQGWTDTQYF. CDR3 nucleotide sequence: TGCGCCAGCAGCCTACAGGGGTGGACAGATACGCAGTATTTT. The whole variable domain, filled in from reference TRBV5-1 and TRBJ2-3, reads KAGVTQTPRYLIKTRGQQVTLSCSPISGHRSVSWYQQTPGQGLQFLFEYFSETQRNKGNFPGRFSGRQFSNSRSEMNVSTLELGDSALYLCASSLQGWTDTQYFGPGTRLTVL.

DNA for the CDR3: TGCAGCGTTTCGTCGGTTAGCGGGGGAGGAGAGCTGTTTTTT. Translated, it gives CSVSSVSGGGELFF. This chain connects TRBV29-1 to TRBJ2-2; 9 bases fit TRBD2. The V gene end was trimmed by 5 bases and the J gene end by 11 bases; junction bases not matched to a gene: 12. CDR3 length: 14 residues. Germline assignment: CDR1 SQVTM and CDR2 ANQGSEA.

The chain links TRBV27 to TRBJ2-1, with 8 bases lining up with TRBD2. Looked up from germline, CDR1 is MNHEY and CDR2 is SMNVEV (reference sequence). The V segment lost 1 base and the J segment 2 bases; nucleotides outside the gene matches: 4. This CDR3 has 16 residues. The CDR3 nucleotides read TGTGCCAGCAGTTTATGGTCGCGGGGGGCCTACAATGAGCAGTTCTTC. Translated, it gives CASSLWSRGAYNEQFF.